This T cell receptor beta chain was profiled in a study of cytomegalovirus exposure and HLA in healthy donors. Study-wide results and caveats: TRBV6-2, TRBV6-3 and some other V segments were excluded as indistinguishable.

For this clone: The antigen is undetermined.

PCR involved 60 Vbeta and 13 Jbeta primers. TCRdb's table, derived via immunoSEQ multiplex PCR, lists solely in-frame clones and lacks some. The table records some 85,000 clones, about 88% of them present only once. J was trimmed by 0 bases and V by 4 bases; bases with no gene match: 11. Germline V gene lookup returns CDR1 SQVTM and CDR2 ANQGSEA. This CDR3 has 18 residues. At collection, donors were nominally healthy, but unrecorded immune exposures were probable. This clonotype originated in a man younger than 35 in good health and CMV-seronegative. Sequenced sample: PBMCs. V and J are TRBV29-1 and TRBJ2-2, with 10 nucleotides matching TRBD1. The CDR3: CSVVAGTGVGANTGELFF. In nucleotides, the CDR3 is TGCAGCGTTGTAGCGGGGACAGGGGTCGGCGCGAACACCGGGGAGCTGTTTTTT.